The subject of this entry is one T cell receptor (beta chain). This entry comes from a study of shared clonotypes between healthy human individuals. It was 200 to 250 ng DNA, 25,000 to 35,000 T cell genomes, that sorted-subset replicate PCRs used. Some clones are missing from TCRdb's copy, which holds only in-frame ones; the method was immunoSEQ multiplex PCR. Found here are around 940,000 clones, around 80% of them singletons; the top ten hold approximately 1.5%. This CDR3 region has 12 residues. CDR1 and CDR2 (germline): SEHNR, FQNEAQ (reference sequence). Trimming removed 4 bases at V and 8 bases at J, with 9 bases between. In the CD4+ fraction, cells were divided into CD45RA+ naive and CD45RA-negative memory subsets.

Sequenced input: memory CD4+ T cells sorted from blood. As to subset: CD45RA-negative fraction. This TCR was sampled from a man aged 18 to 30 in good health. V usage is TRBV7-9 and J usage is TRBJ1-3, with no clear D. The CDR3 protein is CASSSVEDTIYF. In nucleotides, the CDR3 is TGTGCCAGCAGCTCGGTGGAGGACACCATATATTTT.